The rows below give T cell receptor beta chains drawn from one sample of a study of CD8+CD57+ T cells in acquired aplastic anemia. TCRdb processed the reads anew with MiXCR; each CDR3 protein has one entry. Altogether fewer than 200,000 distinct CDR3 sequences are present, 63% being singletons, with the ten largest covering about 48%. The sample comprised sorted CD4+, CD8+, or CD8+CD57+ T cells (not recorded which) from PBMCs. The source of these receptors is a human donor in good health. Each CDR3 is given with its conserved first and last residue. A D gene is named only where the DNA matches it firmly. Clone size appears in some rows only: once, few, many, or a class for an expanded clone.

j_gene: TRBJ2-1
abundance: -
d_gene: TRBD2
v_gene: TRBV9
CDR3aa: CASSATGTRGGEQFF
CDR3nt: TGTGCCAGCAGCGCCACCGGGACTAGAGGGGGTGAGCAGTTCTTC

j_gene: TRBJ2-1
abundance: once
d_gene: -
v_gene: TRBV20-1
CDR3aa: CSAKAQGGQFF
CDR3nt: TGCAGTGCTAAGGCCCAGGGAGGGCAGTTCTTC

j_gene: TRBJ2-7
abundance: many
d_gene: TRBD2
v_gene: TRBV19
CDR3aa: CASSISSGSHEQYF
CDR3nt: TGTGCCAGTAGTATCTCTAGCGGGAGTCACGAGCAGTACTTC

j_gene: TRBJ2-6
abundance: -
d_gene: -
v_gene: TRBV7-9
CDR3aa: CASSLVLTASGANVLTF
CDR3nt: TGTGCCAGCAGCTTAGTCTTAACAGCCTCTGGGGCCAACGTCCTGACTTTC

j_gene: TRBJ2-2
abundance: many
d_gene: -
v_gene: TRBV4-2
CDR3aa: CASSQGDSGELFF
CDR3nt: TGTGCCAGCAGCCAAGGGGACTCTGGGGAGCTGTTTTTT

j_gene: TRBJ2-5
abundance: -
d_gene: -
v_gene: TRBV20-1
CDR3aa: CSASVAVQETQYF
CDR3nt: TGCAGTGCTAGTGTGGCAGTTCAAGAGACCCAGTACTTC

j_gene: TRBJ2-5
abundance: -
d_gene: TRBD1
v_gene: TRBV2
CDR3aa: CASNLPVQGARETQYF
CDR3nt: TGTGCCAGCAACCTCCCGGTACAGGGGGCGCGCGAGACCCAGTACTTC

j_gene: TRBJ2-3
abundance: once
d_gene: TRBD2
v_gene: TRBV5-1
CDR3aa: CASSIDSGGASDTQYF
CDR3nt: TGCGCCAGCAGCATAGATAGCGGGGGGGCGTCAGATACGCAGTATTTT

j_gene: TRBJ2-7
abundance: many
d_gene: -
v_gene: TRBV27
CDR3aa: CASSWGVAYEQYF
CDR3nt: TGTGCCAGCAGCTGGGGTGTTGCCTACGAGCAGTACTTC

j_gene: TRBJ2-7
abundance: many
d_gene: -
v_gene: TRBV9
CDR3aa: CASSVEGTGSYEQYF
CDR3nt: TGTGCCAGCAGCGTAGAAGGGACGGGCTCCTACGAGCAGTACTTC

j_gene: TRBJ1-1
abundance: -
d_gene: -
v_gene: TRBV20-1
CDR3aa: CSAELGFTEAFF
CDR3nt: TGCAGTGCTGAATTAGGGTTCACTGAAGCTTTCTTT

j_gene: TRBJ2-1
abundance: -
d_gene: -
v_gene: TRBV10-3
CDR3aa: CAISESVQASSYNEQFF
CDR3nt: TGTGCCATCAGTGAGAGTGTCCAGGCAAGCTCCTACAATGAGCAGTTCTTC

j_gene: TRBJ2-1
abundance: few
d_gene: TRBD1
v_gene: TRBV24-1
CDR3aa: CATSDTTGGSYNEQFF
CDR3nt: TGTGCCACCAGTGACACCACAGGGGGCTCCTACAATGAGCAGTTCTTC

j_gene: TRBJ2-3
abundance: -
d_gene: -
v_gene: TRBV24-1
CDR3aa: CATSAVDTQYF
CDR3nt: TGTGCCACCAGTGCCGTGGATACGCAGTATTTT

j_gene: TRBJ2-7
abundance: -
d_gene: TRBD1
v_gene: TRBV7-9
CDR3aa: CASPPPDRVLYEQYF
CDR3nt: TGTGCCAGCCCTCCTCCGGACAGGGTGCTGTACGAGCAGTACTTC

j_gene: TRBJ1-1
abundance: -
d_gene: -
v_gene: TRBV5-1
CDR3aa: CASSLAYNEAFF
CDR3nt: TGTGCCAGCAGCTTGGCCTATAATGAAGCTTTCTTT

j_gene: TRBJ1-4
abundance: -
d_gene: TRBD1
v_gene: TRBV5-1
CDR3aa: CASSGTGGLGNEKLFF
CDR3nt: TGCGCCAGCAGCGGGACAGGGGGATTGGGGAATGAAAAACTGTTTTTT

j_gene: TRBJ2-3
abundance: many
d_gene: TRBD2
v_gene: TRBV9
CDR3aa: CASSVVSWAGGGTDTQYF
CDR3nt: TGTGCCAGCAGCGTAGTTAGTTGGGCGGGGGGAGGCACAGATACGCAGTATTTT

j_gene: TRBJ2-5
abundance: -
d_gene: TRBD2
v_gene: TRBV20-1
CDR3aa: CSARPSGGAVGETQYF
CDR3nt: TGCAGTGCTAGGCCCAGCGGGGGGGCCGTCGGGGAGACCCAGTACTTC

j_gene: TRBJ2-7
abundance: -
d_gene: TRBD1
v_gene: TRBV20-1
CDR3aa: CSAPDRTYEQYF
CDR3nt: TGCAGTGCTCCGGACAGGACCTACGAGCAGTACTTC

j_gene: TRBJ2-7
abundance: many
d_gene: TRBD2
v_gene: TRBV30
CDR3aa: CAWSVVMSGRASEQYF
CDR3nt: TGTGCCTGGAGTGTGGTGATGAGTGGGAGGGCCAGCGAGCAGTACTTC

j_gene: TRBJ2-5
abundance: -
d_gene: -
v_gene: TRBV20-1
CDR3aa: CSARRLLGDQYF
CDR3nt: TGCAGTGCTAGACGACTATTGGGGGACCAGTACTTC

j_gene: TRBJ1-1
abundance: -
d_gene: TRBD1
v_gene: TRBV5-8
CDR3aa: CASSITGANTEAFF
CDR3nt: TGTGCCAGCAGCATAACAGGGGCGAACACTGAAGCTTTCTTT

j_gene: TRBJ2-7
abundance: -
d_gene: -
v_gene: TRBV12-3/TRBV12-4
CDR3aa: CASSQSYEQYF
CDR3nt: TGTGCCAGCAGTCAATCCTACGAGCAGTACTTC

j_gene: TRBJ2-7
abundance: -
d_gene: TRBD1
v_gene: TRBV4-3
CDR3aa: CASSQGTGYGEQYF
CDR3nt: TGCGCCAGCAGCCAAGGGACAGGGTATGGCGAGCAGTACTTC

j_gene: TRBJ2-5
abundance: -
d_gene: -
v_gene: TRBV19
CDR3aa: CASTYYSGGDQYF
CDR3nt: TGTGCCAGTACGTACTACTCAGGGGGGGACCAGTACTTC

j_gene: TRBJ2-7
abundance: -
d_gene: -
v_gene: TRBV7-2
CDR3aa: CASEGVNPYEQYF
CDR3nt: TGTGCCAGCGAGGGGGTTAATCCCTACGAGCAGTACTTC

j_gene: TRBJ2-1
abundance: -
d_gene: TRBD1
v_gene: TRBV20-1
CDR3aa: CSASRDRELAEQFF
CDR3nt: TGCAGTGCTAGCCGAGACAGGGAATTAGCTGAGCAGTTCTTC

j_gene: TRBJ2-5
abundance: few
d_gene: TRBD1
v_gene: TRBV15
CDR3aa: CATSRGGQGVQETQYF
CDR3nt: TGTGCCACCAGCAGAGGGGGACAGGGGGTCCAAGAGACCCAGTACTTC

j_gene: TRBJ2-1
abundance: few
d_gene: TRBD2
v_gene: TRBV27
CDR3aa: CASSFEPGLAGLNEQFF
CDR3nt: TGTGCCAGCAGTTTTGAACCGGGACTAGCGGGATTAAATGAGCAGTTCTTC

j_gene: TRBJ1-1
abundance: -
d_gene: -
v_gene: TRBV10-3
CDR3aa: CAISRQEPNTEAFF
CDR3nt: TGTGCCATCAGCAGACAGGAGCCGAACACTGAAGCTTTCTTT

j_gene: TRBJ2-7
abundance: many
d_gene: TRBD2
v_gene: TRBV5-7
CDR3aa: CATPGASGSSVNNEQYF
CDR3nt: TGTGCCACACCGGGGGCTAGCGGGAGTTCCGTCAATAACGAGCAGTACTTC

j_gene: TRBJ2-7
abundance: -
d_gene: -
v_gene: TRBV5-1
CDR3aa: CASSYQERDEQYF
CDR3nt: TGCGCCAGCAGCTACCAGGAGAGGGACGAGCAGTACTTC

j_gene: TRBJ1-1
abundance: few
d_gene: -
v_gene: TRBV7-7
CDR3aa: CASSSSMNTEAFF
CDR3nt: TGTGCCAGCAGCTCCTCAATGAACACTGAAGCTTTCTTT

j_gene: TRBJ1-1
abundance: -
d_gene: TRBD1
v_gene: TRBV7-6
CDR3aa: CASSLAPGQANTEAFF
CDR3nt: TGTGCCAGCAGCTTAGCGCCGGGACAGGCGAACACTGAAGCTTTCTTT

j_gene: TRBJ2-1
abundance: -
d_gene: TRBD2
v_gene: TRBV20-1
CDR3aa: CSARGSTSGRATGEQFF
CDR3nt: TGCAGTGCTAGAGGGTCGACTAGCGGGAGGGCCACGGGTGAGCAGTTCTTC

j_gene: TRBJ2-7
abundance: few
d_gene: -
v_gene: TRBV20-1
CDR3aa: CSARVGGTYEQYF
CDR3nt: TGCAGTGCTAGAGTGGGCGGGACCTACGAGCAGTACTTC

j_gene: TRBJ2-7
abundance: many
d_gene: TRBD2
v_gene: TRBV7-6
CDR3aa: CASSPTSGGSYEQYF
CDR3nt: TGTGCCAGCAGCCCGACTAGCGGGGGAAGCTACGAGCAGTACTTC

j_gene: TRBJ2-3
abundance: -
d_gene: -
v_gene: TRBV29-1
CDR3aa: CSVGVGSSTDTQYF
CDR3nt: TGCAGCGTTGGTGTGGGGAGTTCTACAGATACGCAGTATTTT

j_gene: TRBJ1-6
abundance: many
d_gene: TRBD1
v_gene: TRBV6-5
CDR3aa: CASSYGQGFSYNSPLHF
CDR3nt: TGTGCCAGCAGTTACGGACAGGGCTTCTCCTATAATTCACCCCTCCACTTT

j_gene: TRBJ2-5
abundance: few
d_gene: TRBD2
v_gene: TRBV6-5
CDR3aa: CASSPSWTSGDLPHQETQYF
CDR3nt: TGTGCCAGCAGTCCATCCTGGACTAGCGGGGATCTCCCCCACCAAGAGACCCAGTACTTC

j_gene: TRBJ2-2
abundance: -
d_gene: -
v_gene: TRBV12-3/TRBV12-4
CDR3aa: CASSPTWPQGSTGELFF
CDR3nt: TGTGCCAGCAGTCCTACATGGCCCCAGGGAAGTACCGGGGAGCTGTTTTTT

j_gene: TRBJ2-1
abundance: -
d_gene: -
v_gene: TRBV20-1
CDR3aa: CSARQGAGGSYNEQFF
CDR3nt: TGCAGTGCTAGGCAAGGGGCCGGTGGGAGCTACAATGAGCAGTTCTTC

j_gene: TRBJ2-7
abundance: -
d_gene: TRBD1
v_gene: TRBV7-9
CDR3aa: CASSNPSRDRVFYEQYF
CDR3nt: TGTGCCAGCAGCAACCCTTCCCGGGACAGGGTATTCTACGAGCAGTACTTC

j_gene: TRBJ2-7
abundance: -
d_gene: TRBD2
v_gene: TRBV15
CDR3aa: CATSRVTSGDYEQYF
CDR3nt: TGTGCCACCAGCAGAGTGACTAGCGGGGACTACGAGCAGTACTTC

j_gene: TRBJ2-3
abundance: -
d_gene: TRBD2
v_gene: TRBV29-1
CDR3aa: CSVTVAGDTQYF
CDR3nt: TGCAGCGTTACCGTAGCGGGAGATACGCAGTATTTT

j_gene: TRBJ2-1
abundance: -
d_gene: TRBD2
v_gene: TRBV7-8
CDR3aa: CASSLAQVAGPYNEQFF
CDR3nt: TGTGCCAGCAGCTTAGCGCAGGTAGCGGGGCCATACAATGAGCAGTTCTTC

j_gene: TRBJ2-5
abundance: -
d_gene: -
v_gene: TRBV20-1
CDR3aa: CSARARVVGETQYF
CDR3nt: TGCAGTGCTAGAGCCCGTGTTGTAGGAGAGACCCAGTACTTC